Presented here are 21 T cell receptor beta chains from one specimen sequenced in a study of blood T cell repertoires in COVID-19. Some clones are missing from TCRdb's copy, which holds only in-frame ones; the method was immunoSEQ multiplex PCR. Seen here are approximately 240,000 clones, approximately 86% observed once, and the top ten hold around 2.9%. Sequenced: peripheral blood. These receptors were collected from a woman aged 30 to 39 who had recovered from COVID-19.

The V and J genes are TRBV27 and TRBJ1-2; tentatively, D is TRBD1 (5 bases). V shed 5 bases and J shed 6 bases, with 13 bases lying between them. The CDR3 loop spans 13 amino acids. In germline, CDR1 is MNHEY, CDR2 SMNVEV (reference sequence). CDR3 in DNA: TGTGCCAGCAGTACCTGGGACTTTGATGGCTACACCTTC. Translation gives CASSTWDFDGYTF.

V gene TRBV27 combines with J gene TRBJ2-3, with unresolved D. The CDR3 extends over 13 amino acids. Germline V gene data show CDR1 as MNHEY and CDR2 as SMNVEV (reference sequence). V gave up 3 bases and J gave up 3 bases, with 7 bases separating them. CDR3 sequence (DNA): TGTGCCAGCAGTTTTAGGCGGACAGATACGCAGTATTTT. This gives the protein CASSFRRTDTQYF.

The chain employs TRBV7-2 and TRBJ2-1, with 7 nucleotides matching TRBD1. CDR3 length equals 13 residues. J gave up 9 bases and V 5 bases, and 7 bases lay outside the gene matches. Germline CDR1 SGHTA, CDR2 FQGNSA. Here the CDR3 reads CASSRLHRGEQFF. CDR3 DNA sequence: TGTGCCAGCAGCCGACTTCACAGGGGTGAGCAGTTCTTC.

This clone was observed once. V gene TRBV5-1 combines with J gene TRBJ2-1, with TRBD2 matching 9 bases. This CDR3 is 15 amino acids long. Germline V gene lookup returns CDR1 SGHRS and CDR2 YFSETQ. Trimming cost V 3 bases and J 2 bases; bases outside gene matches: 3. This CDR3 is CASSSLAGPYNEQFF. As DNA, the CDR3 is TGCGCCAGCAGCTCACTAGCGGGTCCCTACAATGAGCAGTTCTTC. Full variable domain (rest looked up from reference TRBV5-1 and TRBJ2-1): KAGVTQTPRYLIKTRGQQVTLSCSPISGHRSVSWYQQTPGQGLQFLFEYFSETQRNKGNFPGRFSGRQFSNSRSEMNVSTLELGDSALYLCASSSLAGPYNEQFFGPGTRLTVL.

This clone was detected only once. The chain links TRBV2 to TRBJ2-1; D uncertain. This CDR3 is 11 amino acids long. The ends were cut back, 4 bases at V and 12 bases at J, with 10 bases in the middle. Germline CDR1 and CDR2: SNHLY and FYNNEI. In DNA, the CDR3 is TGTGCCAGCAGTGTCTCGGTTTGGCAGTTCTTC. Translated, it gives CASSVSVWQFF.

The gene calls are TRBV6-5 and TRBJ2-1; TRBD2 matches 13 bases. The V and J ends lost 6 bases and 7 bases, in that order; junction bases with no gene match: 6. Germline loops: CDR1 MNHEY, CDR2 SVGAGI. This CDR3 has 15 amino acids. In DNA form, the CDR3 reads TGTGCCAGCAGCTACACTAGCGGGGGGGTTAATGAGCAGTTCTTC. Translated: CASSYTSGGVNEQFF.

The chain has TRBV5-1 and TRBJ2-2; perhaps TRBD2 as D (5 bases). Trimming shortened V by 3 bases and J by 0 bases, and 6 bases separated the two germline ends. The CDR3 length is 14 residues. Germline CDR1 is SGHRS and CDR2 is YFSETQ. The CDR3 region has the DNA TGCGCCAGCAGCTCACTAGCGAACACCGGGGAGCTGTTTTTT. It specifies CASSSLANTGELFF. The full variable domain, its missing parts supplied by reference TRBV5-1 and TRBJ2-2, is KAGVTQTPRYLIKTRGQQVTLSCSPISGHRSVSWYQQTPGQGLQFLFEYFSETQRNKGNFPGRFSGRQFSNSRSEMNVSTLELGDSALYLCASSSLANTGELFFGEGSRLTVL.

The genes are TRBV7-8 and TRBJ1-1, with 8 bases matching TRBD1. Per germline, CDR1 SGHVS and CDR2 FQNEAQ. The V gene end was trimmed by 5 bases and the J gene end by 5 bases; junction bases not matched to a gene: 7. There are 14 residues in the CDR3. For the CDR3, the DNA is TGTGCCAGCAGCCCCGACAGGGGCTGGACTGAAGCTTTCTTT. Translated: CASSPDRGWTEAFF.

In its sample, this clone was seen once. The chain uses TRBV19 and TRBJ2-2; D is possibly TRBD2 (7 bases). This CDR3 region has 16 residues. CDR1 is LNHDA and CDR2 is SQIVND in the germline V gene (reference sequence). Trimming cost V 7 bases and J 0 bases, with 15 bases left between them. The CDR3 protein is CASNRGGGANTGELFF. The CDR3 coding sequence is TGTGCCAGTAATAGGGGGGGAGGCGCGAACACCGGGGAGCTGTTTTTT.

This chain connects TRBV3-1 (or the pseudogene TRBV3-2) to TRBJ2-7, with 8 bases fitting TRBD1. V gave up 5 bases and J gave up 4 bases; unmatched junction bases: 7. There are 14 residues in the CDR3. Looked up from germline, CDR1 is LGHDT and CDR2 is YNNKEL (reference sequence). The CDR3 DNA follows: TGTGCCAGCAGCGTTGGACAGGGAATTTACGAGCAGTACTTC. Translating gives CASSVGQGIYEQYF.

This clone turned up a few times. This rearrangement joins TRBV10-2 to TRBJ1-2; D remains unclear. This CDR3 region has 13 residues. Germline values: CDR1 WSHSY, CDR2 SAAADI. V gave up 3 bases and J gave up 5 bases, with 10 bases separating them. CDR3: CASSETEKYGYTF. CDR3 in DNA: TGCGCCAGCAGTGAAACGGAGAAGTATGGCTACACCTTC.

The chain couples TRBV4-1 to TRBJ1-2, with D maybe TRBD1 (6 bases). Deletions cut 1 base from V and 4 bases from J, with 13 bases between. CDR1 and CDR2 from the germline V gene are MGHRA and YSYEKL. The CDR3 contains 15 residues. CDR3 region: CASSQVGGQGYGYTF. CDR3 bases: TGCGCCAGCAGCCAAGTGGGGGGGCAGGGCTATGGCTACACCTTC.

This chain uses TRBV12-3 or TRBV12-4 with TRBJ1-1; D gene uncertain. This CDR3 is built from 12 residues. V was cut by 7 bases and J by 11 bases, with 17 bases left in between. DNA of the CDR3: TGTGCCAGCACTCCGTCCATCTCGGAGGCTTTCTTT. Amino acids: CASTPSISEAFF.

This chain links TRBV27 with TRBJ1-4; 7 nucleotides line up with TRBD1. Germline V lookup: CDR1 MNHEY, CDR2 SMNVEV (reference sequence). The CDR3 is made up of 15 amino acids. J lost 4 bases, V lost 3 bases, and 5 bases had no gene match. CDR3 DNA: TGTGCCAGCAGTTTTACAGGGGCTCGTAATGAAAAACTGTTTTTT. Residues: CASSFTGARNEKLFF.

V and J are TRBV4-3 and TRBJ1-3; no definite D call. Germline CDR1 LGHNA, CDR2 YSLEER. Trimming pared 0 bases from V and 4 bases from J, leaving 13 bases between. The length of the CDR3 is 16 residues. The CDR3 region is CASSQDVSGSGNTIYF. DNA for the CDR3: TGCGCCAGCAGCCAAGATGTGTCGGGATCCGGAAACACCATATATTTT.

This clone was seen a handful of times. The J gene is TRBJ1-5, the V gene TRBV5-5, with D hard to call. The V gene lost 0 bases and the J gene lost 2 bases, with 12 bases spanning the gap. CDR1 is SGHKS, CDR2 YYEKEE, per germline (reference sequence). The CDR3 consists of 16 residues. DNA for the CDR3: TGTGCCAGCAGCTTGGTATCCGGGATGGGCAATCAGCCCCAGCATTTT. It encodes CASSLVSGMGNQPQHF. The full variable domain, completed using reference TRBV5-5 and TRBJ1-5, is DAGVTQSPTHLIKTRGQQVTLRCSPISGHKSVSWYQQVLGQGPQFIFQYYEKEERGRGNFPDRFSARQFPNYSSELNVNALLLGDSALYLCASSLVSGMGNQPQHFGDGTRLSIL.

The V and J genes are TRBV5-4 and TRBJ2-3, with TRBD2 identical over 7 bases. The CDR3 loop spans 15 amino acids. CDR1 is SGHNT and CDR2 is YYREEE in the germline V gene (reference sequence). The ends lost 3 bases at V and 4 bases at J; junction bases unmatched: 8. The CDR3 is CASSSLLATADTQYF. DNA of the CDR3: TGTGCCAGCAGCTCTCTACTAGCGACGGCAGATACGCAGTATTTT.

V is TRBV10-2 and J is TRBJ2-2, with 8 positions matching TRBD2. Germline values: CDR1 WSHSY, CDR2 SAAADI. The length of the CDR3 is 18 residues. V lost 8 bases to trimming and J lost 1 base; unmatched junction nucleotides: 15. In DNA form, the CDR3 reads TGCGCCAGCCACCGCGCGGGGGGCGATCCTCTGAACACCGGGGAGCTGTTTTTT. This codes for CASHRAGGDPLNTGELFF.

Only a few counts were recorded for this clone. This sequence joins TRBV4-3 and TRBJ2-3; TRBD2 aligns across 12 bases. The junction had 2 bases not matched to a gene; V was cut back by 0 bases and J by 4 bases. Germline V gene data show CDR1 as LGHNA and CDR2 as YSLEER. The CDR3 contains 16 residues. CDR3 bases: TGCGCCAGCAGCCAAGATCTAGCGGGGGGGGCAGATACGCAGTATTTT. Its translation is CASSQDLAGGADTQYF.

The chain joins TRBV5-1 to TRBJ2-5; 13 positions match TRBD2. V trimming: 4 bases; J trimming: 5 bases; junction bases outside the gene matches: 11. The germline CDR1 and CDR2 sequences are SGHRS and YFSETQ. This CDR3 has 17 amino acids. The DNA of the CDR3 is TGCGCCAGCAGCCCTGGACTAGCGGGGGCCGGAGAGGAGACCCAGTACTTC. Residues: CASSPGLAGAGEETQYF.

The V and J genes are TRBV7-9 and TRBJ1-3; D might be TRBD1 (5 bases). The CDR3 extends over 13 amino acids. Germline CDR1 and CDR2: SEHNR and FQNEAQ (reference sequence). V lost 8 bases to trimming and J lost 4 bases, with 12 bases between them. The CDR3 here is CASGRDSGNTIYF. The CDR3 DNA is TGTGCCAGCGGAAGGGACTCCGGAAACACCATATATTTT.